The 2 T cell receptor beta chains in this list originate from one sample, sequenced in a study of blood T cell repertoires in COVID-19. The method was immunoSEQ multiplex PCR; TCRdb's version includes in-frame clones alone and lacks a portion of them. The table shows under 500,000 clones, with roughly nine tenths occurring only once. Sequenced input: PBMCs or T cells enriched from blood (not recorded which). These receptors all stem from a young man who had recovered from COVID-19.

The genes are TRBV19 and TRBJ1-6; the D gene is possibly TRBD1 (6 bases). This CDR3 spans 14 amino acids. V lost 5 bases and J lost 3, with 8 bases in between. The germline V gene encodes CDR1 LNHDA and CDR2 SQIVND (reference sequence). In DNA, the CDR3 is TGTGCCAGTAGTCGGACAGACTATAATTCACCCCTCCACTTT. It yields the protein CASSRTDYNSPLHF. The full variable domain, rest sourced from reference TRBV19 and TRBJ1-6, is DGGITQSPKYLFRKEGQNVTLSCEQNLNHDAMYWYRQDPGQGLRLIYYSQIVNDFQKGDIAEGYSVSREKKESFPLTVTSAQKNPTAFYLCASSRTDYNSPLHFGNGTRLTVT.

The chain combines TRBV28 with TRBJ1-5; weak D call: TRBD1 (6 bases). The length of the CDR3 is 13 residues. The V end was cut by 7 bases, the J end by 3 bases, with 10 bases between. Germline loops: CDR1 MDHEN, CDR2 SYDVKM. Here the CDR3 reads CASTWGHNQPQHF. For the CDR3, the DNA is TGTGCCAGCACATGGGGACACAATCAGCCCCAGCATTTT.